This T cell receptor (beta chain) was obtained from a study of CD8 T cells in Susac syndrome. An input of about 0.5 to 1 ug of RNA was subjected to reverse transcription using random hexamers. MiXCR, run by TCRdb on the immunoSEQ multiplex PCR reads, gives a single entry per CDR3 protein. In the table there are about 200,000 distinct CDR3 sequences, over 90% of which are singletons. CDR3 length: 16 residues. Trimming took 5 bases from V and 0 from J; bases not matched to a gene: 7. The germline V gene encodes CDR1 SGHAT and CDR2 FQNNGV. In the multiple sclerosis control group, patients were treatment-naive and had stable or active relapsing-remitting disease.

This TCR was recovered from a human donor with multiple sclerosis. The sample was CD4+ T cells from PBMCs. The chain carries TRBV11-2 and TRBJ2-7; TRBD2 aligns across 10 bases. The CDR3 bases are TGTGCCAGCAGCCCCAGGACTAGCGGAAGCTCCTACGAGCAGTACTTC. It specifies CASSPRTSGSSYEQYF.